Listed below are T cell receptor beta chains from one sample, sequenced in a study of identical twins. TCRdb independently ran MiXCR on the 5' RACE reads; one entry per CDR3 protein. The profile shows fewer than 550,000 distinct CDR3 sequences, around 15% of them singletons. These data were also reused for a study on yellow fever vaccine responses in identical twins.

The sample was CD4+ T cells sorted from blood. The receptors were gathered from a woman aged 18-29 years in good health. The CDR3 runs from the conserved cysteine through the conserved F or W. The D gene is left open where the match is weak. Not all rows give a size; the values are once, few, many and, for expanded clones, a class.

cdr3_aa	cdr3_nt	clone_size	j_call	cdr3_length	v_call	d_call
CASSLAGTSGRATHKPTDTQYF	TGTGCCAGCAGCCTTGCCGGGACTAGCGGGAGGGCCACGCACAAACCCACAGATACGCAGTATTTT	few	TRBJ2-3	22	TRBV14	TRBD2
CASSPRDRGRSPLHF	TGTGCCAGCAGTCCACGGGACAGGGGAAGATCACCCCTCCACTTT	many	TRBJ1-6	15	TRBV12-3/TRBV12-4	TRBD1
CASSDYGTEAFF	TGTGCCAGCAGTGATTACGGGACTGAAGCTTTCTTT	few	TRBJ1-1	12	TRBV12-3/TRBV12-4	NA
CASSSLGAGYNEQFF	TGTGCCAGCAGCTCACTTGGGGCGGGGTACAATGAGCAGTTCTTC	many	TRBJ2-1	15	TRBV11-2	NA
CASSPEAGYGYTF	TGTGCCAGCAGCCCCGAAGCTGGGTATGGCTACACCTTC	few	TRBJ1-2	13	TRBV7-9	NA
CASSQEGLVVGNEQFF	TGTGCCAGCAGCCAAGAAGGGCTAGTGGTAGGAAATGAGCAGTTCTTC	few	TRBJ2-1	16	TRBV3-1	NA
CASTKGLAGGPSWGETQYF	TGTGCCAGCACCAAGGGACTAGCGGGAGGGCCATCATGGGGGGAGACCCAGTACTTC	few	TRBJ2-5	19	TRBV28	TRBD2
CASSSLSPLTDTQYF	TGCGCCAGCAGCTCCCTTAGCCCTCTCACAGATACGCAGTATTTT	few	TRBJ2-3	15	TRBV5-1	NA
CASNSEKNTGELFF	TGTGCCAGTAATAGCGAGAAGAACACCGGGGAGCTGTTTTTT	NA	TRBJ2-2	14	TRBV19	NA
CASGGGHEGWNTGELFF	TGTGCCAGCGGGGGAGGACACGAGGGATGGAACACCGGGGAGCTGTTTTTT	many	TRBJ2-2	17	TRBV12-3/TRBV12-4	NA
CATSRDKKNIQYF	TGTGCCACCAGCAGAGATAAGAAAAACATTCAGTACTTC	NA	TRBJ2-4	13	TRBV15	NA
CASSLGVGRYNEQFF	TGTGCCAGCAGCTTAGGGGTCGGGAGGTACAATGAGCAGTTCTTC	NA	TRBJ2-1	15	TRBV7-8	TRBD2
CASSEASQSYYPQYF	TGTGCCAGCAGTGAAGCTTCCCAGTCTTACTATCCGCAGTATTTT	few	TRBJ2-3	15	TRBV2	NA
CASTLSGGTYNEQFF	TGTGCCAGCACCCTTAGCGGGGGAACATACAATGAGCAGTTCTTC	few	TRBJ2-1	15	TRBV6-1	TRBD2
CASSQGTGGYEQYF	TGTGCCAGCAGTCAAGGGACTGGGGGATACGAGCAGTACTTC	few	TRBJ2-7	14	TRBV6-1	NA
CASSPPGSPQAFF	TGTGCCAGCAGTCCGCCGGGGAGCCCCCAAGCTTTCTTT	NA	TRBJ1-1	13	TRBV27	NA
CATSDLTDRGWGGSDNEQFF	TGTGCCACCAGTGATTTAACGGACAGGGGATGGGGCGGGAGTGATAATGAGCAGTTCTTC	NA	TRBJ2-1	20	TRBV24-1	TRBD1
CASSFAAGRSTGELFF	TGCGCCAGCAGCTTCGCAGCGGGGCGTAGTACCGGGGAGCTGTTTTTT	few	TRBJ2-2	16	TRBV5-1	TRBD2
CASSQDGSYDEQYF	TGCGCCAGCAGCCAAGATGGAAGCTACGACGAGCAGTACTTC	many	TRBJ2-7	14	TRBV4-1	NA
CSATDRGRVYGYTF	TGCAGCGCTACAGACAGGGGGCGCGTCTATGGCTACACCTTC	few	TRBJ1-2	14	TRBV29-1	TRBD1
CASSVGPGSREQFF	TGTGCCAGCAGCGTAGGGCCCGGATCCCGCGAGCAGTTCTTC	NA	TRBJ2-1	14	TRBV9	NA
CASTHSGQANTANTEAFF	TGCGCCAGCACCCACTCTGGACAGGCGAATACCGCGAACACTGAAGCTTTCTTT	few	TRBJ1-1	18	TRBV5-1	TRBD1
CASSVDKNTGELFF	TGTGCCAGCAGTGTAGATAAGAACACCGGGGAGCTGTTTTTT	NA	TRBJ2-2	14	TRBV6-1	NA
CASRSPGPTGELFF	TGCGCCAGCAGGTCCCCGGGGCCCACCGGGGAGCTGTTTTTT	few	TRBJ2-2	14	TRBV5-1	NA
CASSPLRGADTQYF	TGTGCCAGCAGCCCCCTTCGAGGCGCAGATACGCAGTATTTT	few	TRBJ2-3	14	TRBV11-2	NA
CASSLFRGGPRRPTWAKNIQYF	TGTGCCAGCAGTCTTTTTCGAGGGGGCCCGCGCCGACCGACGTGGGCCAAAAACATTCAGTACTTC	NA	TRBJ2-4	22	TRBV7-4	TRBD1
CAISESQLYGYTF	TGTGCCATCAGTGAGTCCCAACTCTATGGCTACACCTTC	NA	TRBJ1-2	13	TRBV10-3	NA
CASSQVISGSYEQYF	TGCGCCAGCAGCCAAGTCATTAGCGGGAGTTACGAGCAGTACTTC	few	TRBJ2-7	15	TRBV4-1	TRBD2
CAIRGAPQEKLFF	TGTGCCATCAGGGGGGCCCCTCAGGAAAAACTGTTTTTT	few	TRBJ1-4	13	TRBV10-3	NA
CASSDQTVFSGANVLTF	TGTGCCAGCAGTGACCAGACAGTTTTCTCTGGGGCCAACGTCCTGACTTTC	few	TRBJ2-6	17	TRBV2	NA
CSAAGGETQYF	TGCAGTGCTGCTGGGGGTGAGACCCAGTACTTC	NA	TRBJ2-5	11	TRBV20-1	NA
CASSLELAGGIAKNIQYF	TGTGCCAGCAGCTTAGAACTAGCGGGAGGTATAGCCAAAAACATTCAGTACTTC	NA	TRBJ2-4	18	TRBV11-1	TRBD2
CALSQLNTEAFF	TGTGCCCTAAGCCAGTTGAACACTGAAGCTTTCTTT	few	TRBJ1-1	12	TRBV2	NA
CASGRGGNNEQFF	TGTGCCAGCGGGCGGGGGGGCAACAATGAGCAGTTCTTC	many	TRBJ2-1	13	TRBV6-1	TRBD2
CSTGVRTDTQYF	TGCAGTACAGGGGTCCGCACAGATACGCAGTATTTT	few	TRBJ2-3	12	TRBV29-1	TRBD1
CASSLYPARSTEQYF	TGTGCCAGCAGTTTATATCCAGCCCGGAGCACCGAGCAGTACTTC	few	TRBJ2-7	15	TRBV27	NA
CASSLAQGLAEAFF	TGTGCCAGCAGTTTAGCGCAAGGCTTGGCTGAAGCTTTCTTT	few	TRBJ1-1	14	TRBV12-3/TRBV12-4	NA
CSASQGADTQYF	TGCAGTGCTAGCCAGGGCGCAGATACGCAGTATTTT	few	TRBJ2-3	12	TRBV20-1	NA
CASSSAGTDGDEQFF	TGTGCCAGCAGTTCGGCGGGGACCGATGGCGATGAGCAGTTCTTC	few	TRBJ2-1	15	TRBV27	NA
CASSEGIASGELFF	TGTGCCAGCAGTGAAGGGATAGCGTCCGGGGAGCTGTTTTTT	few	TRBJ2-2	14	TRBV6-1	NA
CSAHRGEAFF	TGCAGTGCTCACCGGGGTGAAGCTTTCTTT	NA	TRBJ1-1	10	TRBV20-1	NA
CSASQQGYNSPLHF	TGCAGTGCTAGTCAACAGGGGTATAATTCACCCCTCCACTTT	few	TRBJ1-6	14	TRBV20-1	TRBD1
CASSQDRVVLTEQFF	TGTGCCAGCAGCCAAGATCGGGTCGTACTGACAGAGCAGTTCTTC	NA	TRBJ2-1	15	TRBV14	NA
CASSEFGSYNSPLHF	TGTGCCAGCAGTGAATTCGGGTCCTATAATTCACCCCTCCACTTT	few	TRBJ1-6	15	TRBV25-1	NA
CASSLGGGRNEAFF	TGTGCCAGCAGCTTAGGAGGGGGTCGCAATGAAGCTTTCTTT	NA	TRBJ1-1	14	TRBV11-2	NA
CASSSGLTNSPLHF	TGTGCCAGCAGCTCCGGACTTACAAATTCACCCCTCCACTTT	few	TRBJ1-6	14	TRBV6-2/TRBV6-3	NA
CATRERGSTDTQYF	TGTGCCACCCGAGAGCGGGGATCCACAGATACGCAGTATTTT	few	TRBJ2-3	14	TRBV7-2	TRBD2
CATSSLDTGELFF	TGTGCCACCAGCAGTTTGGACACCGGGGAGCTGTTTTTT	NA	TRBJ2-2	13	TRBV15	NA
CASSPLWSSGRAYEQYF	TGTGCCAGCAGCCCCCTATGGAGTAGCGGGAGGGCATACGAGCAGTACTTC	few	TRBJ2-7	17	TRBV7-2	TRBD2
CASSQAGVSADTQYF	TGCGCCAGCAGCCAAGCGGGAGTTAGTGCAGATACGCAGTATTTT	NA	TRBJ2-3	15	TRBV4-1	NA
CASSPGLGFTDTQYF	TGTGCCAGCAGCCCTGGACTGGGATTCACAGATACGCAGTATTTT	NA	TRBJ2-3	15	TRBV12-3/TRBV12-4	NA
CATTSGGPYNEQFF	TGTGCCACCACGTCGGGAGGACCCTACAATGAGCAGTTCTTC	NA	TRBJ2-1	14	TRBV24-1	TRBD2
CASGRLLQETQYF	TGTGCCAGCGGACGGTTGTTACAAGAGACCCAGTACTTC	NA	TRBJ2-5	13	TRBV7-2	NA
CASSQASGRTQYF	TGTGCCAGCAGCCAAGCCTCTGGGAGGACCCAGTACTTC	few	TRBJ2-5	13	TRBV3-1	NA